These 29 T cell receptor beta chains came from one sample sequenced in a study of blood T cell repertoires in COVID-19. Assay: immunoSEQ multiplex PCR; the TCRdb copy retains only in-frame clones and omits some. The sample contains about 38,000 clones, approximately 91% of which appear only once. The specimen was peripheral blood. These receptors were collected from a man between 65 and 79 years old with active COVID-19.

The gene calls are TRBV19 and TRBJ1-2, with D uncertain. CDR1 is LNHDA, CDR2 SQIVND, per germline (reference sequence). The CDR3 has 15 amino acids. Trimming took off 3 bases at V and 5 bases at J, with 16 bases between the two ends. This CDR3 reads CASSIAQARRYGYTF. The CDR3 DNA reads TGTGCCAGTAGTATTGCCCAGGCCAGGAGGTATGGCTACACCTTC.

The chain couples TRBV24-1 to TRBJ2-2; 15 bases are shared with TRBD2. The CDR3 runs 17 residues. The ends lost 4 bases at V and 6 bases at J; junction bases unmatched: 5. Germline-derived CDR1 and CDR2 are KGHDR and SFDVKD. The CDR3 loop reads CATSDQRTSGGAGELFF. CDR3 nucleotide sequence: TGTGCCACCAGTGACCAAAGGACTAGCGGGGGGGCCGGGGAGCTGTTTTTT.

The J gene is TRBJ2-1, the V gene TRBV4-3, with D perhaps matching TRBD2 (6 bases). This CDR3 is built from 14 residues. Trimming shortened V by 0 bases and J by 9 bases, and 12 bases separated the two germline ends. CDR1 and CDR2 (germline): LGHNA, YSLEER. In DNA form, the CDR3 reads TGCGCCAGCAGCCAAGATCCGGACTACGGTGAGCAGTTCTTC. It encodes CASSQDPDYGEQFF.

The chain links TRBV5-6 to TRBJ2-1, with D perhaps TRBD2 (5 bases). The ends were cut back, 0 bases at V and 6 bases at J, with 7 bases in the middle. This CDR3 contains 13 residues. Germline assignment: CDR1 SGHDT and CDR2 YYEEEE. The CDR3 reads CASSLVLANEQFF. CDR3 DNA sequence: TGTGCCAGCAGCTTGGTCCTAGCCAATGAGCAGTTCTTC. The complete variable domain, with remaining parts taken from reference TRBV5-6 and TRBJ2-1, reads DAGVTQSPTHLIKTRGQQVTLRCSPKSGHDTVSWYQQALGQGPQFIFQYYEEEERQRGNFPDRFSGHQFPNYSSELNVNALLLGDSALYLCASSLVLANEQFFGPGTRLTVL.

In nucleotides, the CDR3 is TGTGCCAGCAGCCAACAGGGAATCGGCACTGAAGCTTTCTTT. Amino acid sequence: CASSQQGIGTEAFF. The V call is TRBV6-1, the J call TRBJ1-1; D is possibly TRBD1 (6 bases). Trimming took 6 bases from V and 4 from J, leaving 15 bases between them. The CDR3 runs 14 residues. Germline V CDR1 and CDR2: MNHNS, SASEGT.

The rearrangement uses TRBV3-1 (or the pseudogene TRBV3-2) and TRBJ1-3; D is unresolved. V was clipped by 4 bases and J by 0 bases, with 10 bases between them. Germline values: CDR1 LGHDT, CDR2 YNNKEL (reference sequence). This CDR3 has 15 amino acids. In nucleotides, the CDR3 is TGTGCCAGCAGCCCCCTGGGCGTCTCTGGAAACACCATATATTTT. The encoded protein is CASSPLGVSGNTIYF.

This chain joins TRBV30 and TRBJ2-3; D might be TRBD2 (6 bases). The CDR3 covers 17 residues. Trimming took off 0 bases at V and 2 bases at J, with 18 bases between the two ends. CDR1 GTSNPN and CDR2 SVGIG come from the germline V gene (reference sequence). The CDR3 loop reads CAWSVRYGGKFTDTQYF. CDR3 coding DNA: TGTGCCTGGAGTGTTAGGTACGGCGGGAAATTCACAGATACGCAGTATTTT. Variable domain in full (rest from reference TRBV30 and TRBJ2-3): SQTIHQWPATLVQPVGSPLSLECTVEGTSNPNLYWYRQAAGRGLQLLFYSVGIGQISSEVPQNLSASRPQDRQFILSSKKLLLSDSGFYLCAWSVRYGGKFTDTQYFGPGTRLTVL.

The chain combines TRBV6-6 with TRBJ2-3, with D possibly matching TRBD2 (6 bases). Trimming took 2 bases from V and 0 from J, leaving 12 bases between them. From germline, CDR1 is MNHNY and CDR2 SVGAGI (reference sequence). There are 16 residues in the CDR3. CDR3 in amino acids: CASSYRRGRSTDTQYF. The CDR3 nucleotides are TGTGCCAGCAGTTACCGGCGGGGCAGGAGCACAGATACGCAGTATTTT.

The chain is built from TRBV6-5 and TRBJ1-1, with D hard to call. The CDR3 is made up of 16 amino acids. Trimming left V 2 bases short and J 1 base short, with 14 bases between. Germline V gene data show CDR1 as MNHEY and CDR2 as SVGAGI. The CDR3 region has the DNA TGTGCCAGCAGTTACGCAGGTCAGCCCCCGAACACTGAAGCTTTCTTT. This translates into CASSYAGQPPNTEAFF.

CDR3 coding DNA: TGCGCCAGCAGCCAAGACAGGGCGCTAGCCAAAAACATTCAGTACTTC. Translating it yields CASSQDRALAKNIQYF. The genes are TRBV4-3 and TRBJ2-4, with a weak D call TRBD1 (5 bases). The germline gives CDR1 LGHNA, CDR2 YSLEER. The length of the CDR3 is 16 residues. Trimming removed 0 bases at V and 0 bases at J, with 9 bases between.

The CDR3 loop is CASSSSGGAHTQYF. DNA for the CDR3: TGTGCCAGCAGCTCTAGCGGGGGGGCGCATACGCAGTATTTT. The chain has TRBV28 and TRBJ2-3; 12 bases agree with TRBD2. The J segment lost 7 bases and the V segment lost 6 bases, leaving 5 bases of the junction unmatched. CDR1 MDHEN and CDR2 SYDVKM come from the germline V gene. This CDR3 is built from 14 residues. Drawing the rest from reference TRBV28 and TRBJ2-3, the complete variable domain is DVKVTQSSRYLVKRTGEKVFLECVQDMDHENMFWYRQDPGLGLRLIYFSYDVKMKEKGDIPEGYSVSREKKERFSLILESASTNQTSMYLCASSSSGGAHTQYFGPGTRLTVL.

This clone turned up a few times. V gene TRBV9 combines with J gene TRBJ2-7, with D maybe TRBD1 (5 bases). V was cut by 3 bases and J by 3 bases, with 13 bases left in between. CDR1 and CDR2 from the germline V gene are SGDLS and YYNGEE. The CDR3 runs to 14 residues. CDR3 protein: CASSAPGRDYEQYF. The DNA of the CDR3 is TGTGCCAGCAGCGCCCCGGGCAGGGACTACGAGCAGTACTTC.

This clone was detected once. The rearrangement links TRBV18 to TRBJ2-7, with D tentatively TRBD1 (6 bases). V was shortened by 0 bases and J by 2 bases, with 8 bases between the two germline ends. Germline-derived CDR1 and CDR2 are KGHSH and LQKENI. The CDR3 has 14 residues. Here the CDR3 DNA reads TGTGCCAGCTCACCACCGGACAGAACCTACGAGCAGTACTTC. Protein sequence: CASSPPDRTYEQYF.

This chain uses TRBV28 with TRBJ2-5; a weak D match, TRBD2 (6 bases). V was pared by 7 bases and J by 5 bases, with 17 bases between. CDR1 is MDHEN, CDR2 SYDVKM, per germline. The CDR3 totals 14 residues. The CDR3 reads CASTATRRGETQYF. The DNA for the CDR3 is TGTGCCAGCACCGCGACTAGGAGAGGGGAGACCCAGTACTTC.

The chain uses TRBV6-2 or TRBV6-3 and TRBJ1-1, with TRBD1 identical over 7 bases. With V trimmed by 1 base and J by 8 bases, 4 bases remained unmatched. Germline CDR1 is MNHEY and CDR2 is SVGEGT. This CDR3 has 13 residues. In DNA form, the CDR3 reads TGTGCCAGCAGTTACTGGACAGGCGGGGAAGCTTTCTTT. It is translated as CASSYWTGGEAFF.

V gene TRBV4-2 combines with J gene TRBJ2-7; 9 bases line up with TRBD2. Trimming at V came to 2 bases and at J to 2 bases, leaving 4 bases not matched to a gene. Germline CDR1 is LGHNA and CDR2 is YNFKEQ. The CDR3 contains 15 residues. The CDR3 loop is CASSQPAGGAYEQYF. The CDR3 nucleotides are TGTGCCAGCAGCCAACCAGCGGGGGGAGCCTACGAGCAGTACTTC.

J is TRBJ2-1 and V is TRBV28; maybe TRBD1 (5 bases). CDR3 length: 14 amino acids. Trimming pared 4 bases from V and 13 bases from J, leaving 20 bases between. Germline lookup yields CDR1 MDHEN and CDR2 SYDVKM. CDR3 nucleotide sequence: TGTGCCAGCAGTTCGAGTCTAAACAGGTCTCCTCAGTTCTTC. Translating it yields CASSSSLNRSPQFF.

This chain joins TRBV18 and TRBJ2-1; 8 bases are a match to TRBD1. V shed 2 bases, J shed 8 bases, and the junction held 11 bases outside the gene matches. From germline, CDR1 is KGHSH and CDR2 LQKENI. The CDR3 totals 16 residues. CDR3: CASSPEWAGGGDEQFF. Here the CDR3 DNA reads TGTGCCAGCTCACCAGAATGGGCAGGGGGCGGCGATGAGCAGTTCTTC.

The count of this clone is one. V is TRBV11-2 and J is TRBJ2-3; D is uncertain. The germline CDR1 and CDR2 sequences are SGHAT and FQNNGV. The CDR3 has 12 residues. V lost 1 base to trimming and J lost 4 bases, with 3 bases between them. For the CDR3, the DNA is TGTGCCAGCAGCTTAGGGCCAGATACGCAGTATTTT. Residues: CASSLGPDTQYF.

Written as DNA, the CDR3 is TGTGCCAGCTCCCAGCATAGCGGGGTTAACAATGAGCAGTTCTTC. Translated: CASSQHSGVNNEQFF. This chain joins TRBV18 and TRBJ2-1; TRBD2 matches at 8 bases. CDR1 is KGHSH and CDR2 is LQKENI in the germline V gene. This CDR3 has 15 residues. J gave up 5 bases and V 6 bases, and 9 bases lay outside the gene matches.

The CDR3, as DNA: TGTGCCAGCAGTTTCCGACAGGACAATGAGCAGTTCTTC. Encoded protein: CASSFRQDNEQFF. The chain employs TRBV27 and TRBJ2-1, with a possible D match to TRBD1 (6 bases). V was pared by 3 bases and J by 5 bases, with 8 bases between. The germline V gene encodes CDR1 MNHEY and CDR2 SMNVEV (reference sequence). The CDR3 runs 13 residues.

The chain combines TRBV7-8 with TRBJ1-5, with 8 bases identical to TRBD1. Germline V gives CDR1 SGHVS, CDR2 FQNEAQ. This CDR3 is 17 amino acids long. Losses at the gene ends were 4 bases for V and 2 bases for J; bases not matched to a gene: 10. CDR3 residues: CASSSSKDRVGNQPQHF. DNA of the CDR3: TGTGCCAGCAGCTCCTCAAAGGACAGGGTTGGCAATCAGCCCCAGCATTTT. Full variable domain (missing parts from reference TRBV7-8 and TRBJ1-5): GAGVSQSPRYKVAKRGQDVALRCDPISGHVSLFWYQQALGQGPEFLTYFQNEAQLDKSGLPSDRFFAERPEGSVSTLKIQRTQQEDSAVYLCASSSSKDRVGNQPQHFGDGTRLSIL.

The V gene is TRBV6-2 or TRBV6-3, the J gene TRBJ2-1; TRBD2 is a possible D gene (6 bases). The germline V and J ends were trimmed by 6 bases and 7 bases, with 19 bases remaining between them. CDR3 length: 15 residues. Germline V gives CDR1 MNHEY, CDR2 SVGEGT. In DNA, the CDR3 is TGTGCCAGCAGCCCGTTCCTGGGGGGTGGTAATGAGCAGTTCTTC. Protein product: CASSPFLGGGNEQFF.

The V and J genes are TRBV3-1 (or the pseudogene TRBV3-2) and TRBJ1-1; D is unclear. Germline loops: CDR1 LGHDT, CDR2 YNNKEL (reference sequence). The germline V and J ends were trimmed by 1 base and 4 bases, with 10 bases remaining between them. The CDR3 extends over 14 amino acids. CDR3 sequence: CASSQASLGTEAFF. In nucleotides, the CDR3 is TGTGCCAGCAGCCAAGCTAGTCTGGGCACTGAAGCTTTCTTT.

In nucleotides, the CDR3 is TGTGCCAGCAGGACTCAGGTGGGACAGGGTTCCTACGAGCAGTACTTC. It translates to CASRTQVGQGSYEQYF. This chain joins TRBV7-2 and TRBJ2-7, with 9 positions matching TRBD1. The J segment lost 1 base and the V segment lost 6 bases, leaving 10 bases of the junction unmatched. The germline V gene encodes CDR1 SGHTA and CDR2 FQGNSA. The CDR3 consists of 16 residues.

This chain connects TRBV5-1 to TRBJ1-1, with 7 bases matching TRBD1. J lost 5 bases, V lost 5 bases, and 9 bases had no gene match. This CDR3 comprises 14 residues. Germline V gene lookup returns CDR1 SGHRS and CDR2 YFSETQ. CDR3 amino acids: CASRRERGQTEAFF. CDR3 sequence (DNA): TGCGCCAGCAGAAGAGAAAGGGGGCAAACTGAAGCTTTCTTT.

The CDR3 protein is CASSVGEREYNEQFF. For the CDR3, the DNA is TGTGCCAGCAGCGTAGGCGAGCGGGAGTACAATGAGCAGTTCTTC. V is TRBV9 and J is TRBJ2-1; 8 bases match TRBD2. Germline CDR1 and CDR2: SGDLS and YYNGEE. The junction had 3 bases not matched to a gene; V was cut back by 0 bases and J by 4 bases. This CDR3 has 15 residues.

This clone showed up just a few times. This chain connects TRBV2 to TRBJ1-1; 9 nucleotides align to TRBD1. This CDR3 comprises 14 residues. V gave up 7 bases and J gave up 2 bases; unmatched junction bases: 5. The germline V gene has CDR1 SNHLY and CDR2 FYNNEI. CDR3 loop: CASTGQGLNTEAFF. Here the CDR3 DNA reads TGTGCCAGCACCGGACAGGGGTTAAACACTGAAGCTTTCTTT.

The chain links TRBV7-9 to TRBJ1-2, with D possibly TRBD1 on 5 matching bases. V lost 0 bases and J lost 4, with 9 bases in between. This CDR3 contains 14 residues. CDR1 is SEHNR and CDR2 is FQNEAQ in the germline V gene (reference sequence). Here the CDR3 DNA reads TGTGCCAGCAGCTTAGCTGGAGGGGCCTATGGCTACACCTTC. Protein sequence: CASSLAGGAYGYTF. The full variable domain, rest sourced from reference TRBV7-9 and TRBJ1-2, is DTGVSQNPRHKITKRGQNVTFRCDPISEHNRLYWYRQTLGQGPEFLTYFQNEAQLEKSRLLSDRFSAERPKGSFSTLEIQRTEQGDSAMYLCASSLAGGAYGYTFGSGTRLTVV.